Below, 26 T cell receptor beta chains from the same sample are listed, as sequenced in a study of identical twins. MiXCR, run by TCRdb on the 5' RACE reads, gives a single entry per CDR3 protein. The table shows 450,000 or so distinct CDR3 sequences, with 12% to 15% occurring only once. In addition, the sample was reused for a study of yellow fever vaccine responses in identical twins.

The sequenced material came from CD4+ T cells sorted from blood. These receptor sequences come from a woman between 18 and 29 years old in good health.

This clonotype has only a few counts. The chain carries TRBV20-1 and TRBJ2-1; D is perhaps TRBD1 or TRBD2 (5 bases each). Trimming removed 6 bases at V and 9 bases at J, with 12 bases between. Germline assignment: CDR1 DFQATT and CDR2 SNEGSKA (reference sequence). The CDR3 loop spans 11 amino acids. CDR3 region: CSAPGASEQFF. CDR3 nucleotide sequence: TGCAGTGCCCCCGGGGCGAGTGAGCAGTTCTTC.

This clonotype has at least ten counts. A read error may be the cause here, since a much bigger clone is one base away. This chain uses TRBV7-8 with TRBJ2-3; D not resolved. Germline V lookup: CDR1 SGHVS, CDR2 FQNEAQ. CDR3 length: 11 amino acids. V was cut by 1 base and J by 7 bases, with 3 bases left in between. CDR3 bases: TGTGCCAGCAGCTTAGGAAATACGCAGTATTTT. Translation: CASSLGNTQYF.

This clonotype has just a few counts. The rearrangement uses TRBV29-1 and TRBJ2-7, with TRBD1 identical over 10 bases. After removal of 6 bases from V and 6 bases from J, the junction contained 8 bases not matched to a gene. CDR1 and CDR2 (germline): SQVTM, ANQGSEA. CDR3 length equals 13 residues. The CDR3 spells CSVKTGGLGEQYF. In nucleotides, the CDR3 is TGCAGCGTAAAGACAGGGGGCTTGGGCGAGCAGTACTTC.

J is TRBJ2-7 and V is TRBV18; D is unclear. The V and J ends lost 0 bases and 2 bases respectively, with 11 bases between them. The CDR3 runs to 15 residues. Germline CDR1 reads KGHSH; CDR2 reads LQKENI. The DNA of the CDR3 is TGTGCCAGCTCACCACCGGACGGGTCAGCCTACGAGCAGTACTTC. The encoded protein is CASSPPDGSAYEQYF.

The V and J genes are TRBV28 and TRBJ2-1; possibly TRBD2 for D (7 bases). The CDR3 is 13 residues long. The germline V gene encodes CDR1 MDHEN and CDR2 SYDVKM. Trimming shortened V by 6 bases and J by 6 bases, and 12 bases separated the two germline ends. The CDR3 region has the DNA TGTGCCAGCAGCGGGGGGCCGTTCAATGAGCAGTTCTTC. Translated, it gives CASSGGPFNEQFF.

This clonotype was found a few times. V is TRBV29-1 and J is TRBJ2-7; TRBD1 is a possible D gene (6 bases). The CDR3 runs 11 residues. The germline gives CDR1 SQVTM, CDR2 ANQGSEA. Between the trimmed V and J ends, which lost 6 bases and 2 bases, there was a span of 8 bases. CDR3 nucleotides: TGCAGCGTGGGACATACCTACGAGCAGTACTTC. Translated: CSVGHTYEQYF.

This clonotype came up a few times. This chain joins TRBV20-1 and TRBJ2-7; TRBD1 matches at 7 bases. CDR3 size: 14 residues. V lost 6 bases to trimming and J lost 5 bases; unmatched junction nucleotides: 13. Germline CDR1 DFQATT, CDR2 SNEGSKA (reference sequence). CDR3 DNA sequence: TGCAGTGCCCCTACAGGGGATGGGAGAAACGAGCAGTACTTC. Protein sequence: CSAPTGDGRNEQYF.

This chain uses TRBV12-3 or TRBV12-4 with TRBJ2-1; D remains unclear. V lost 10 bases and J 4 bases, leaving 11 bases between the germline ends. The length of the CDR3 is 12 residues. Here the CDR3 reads CATTTEYNEQFF. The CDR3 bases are TGTGCCACCACGACGGAATACAATGAGCAGTTCTTC.

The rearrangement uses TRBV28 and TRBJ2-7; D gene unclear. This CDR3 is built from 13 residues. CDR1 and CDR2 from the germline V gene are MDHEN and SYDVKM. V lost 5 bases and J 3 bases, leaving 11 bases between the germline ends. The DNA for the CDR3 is TGTGCCAGCAGTAACGGACCGTTCTACGAGCAGTACTTC. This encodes CASSNGPFYEQYF.

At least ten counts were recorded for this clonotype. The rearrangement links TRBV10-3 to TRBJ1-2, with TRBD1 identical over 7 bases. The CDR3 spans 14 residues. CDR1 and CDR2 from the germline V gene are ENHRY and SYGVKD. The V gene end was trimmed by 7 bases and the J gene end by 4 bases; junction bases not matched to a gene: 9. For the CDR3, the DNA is TGTGCCATCACCGGACAGGCGGGATCCTATGGCTACACCTTC. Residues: CAITGQAGSYGYTF.

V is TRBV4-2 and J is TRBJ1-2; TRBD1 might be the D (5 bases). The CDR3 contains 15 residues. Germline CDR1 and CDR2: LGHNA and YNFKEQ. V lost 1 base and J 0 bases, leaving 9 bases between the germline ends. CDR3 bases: TGTGCCAGCAGCCAAGTCACAGGAACTAACTATGGCTACACCTTC. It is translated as CASSQVTGTNYGYTF.

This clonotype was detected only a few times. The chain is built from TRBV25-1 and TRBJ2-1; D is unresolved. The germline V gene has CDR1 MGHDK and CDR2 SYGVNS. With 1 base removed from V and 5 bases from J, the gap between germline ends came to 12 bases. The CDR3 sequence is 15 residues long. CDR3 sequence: CASSEFGQVNNEQFF. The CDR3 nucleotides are TGTGCCAGCAGTGAATTCGGTCAGGTGAACAATGAGCAGTTCTTC.

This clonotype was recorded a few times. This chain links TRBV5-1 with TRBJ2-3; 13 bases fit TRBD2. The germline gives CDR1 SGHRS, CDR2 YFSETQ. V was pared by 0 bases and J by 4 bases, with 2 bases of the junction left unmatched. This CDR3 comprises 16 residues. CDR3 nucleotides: TGCGCCAGCAGCTTGGGGACTAGCGGGAGCTCAGATACGCAGTATTTT. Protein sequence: CASSLGTSGSSDTQYF.

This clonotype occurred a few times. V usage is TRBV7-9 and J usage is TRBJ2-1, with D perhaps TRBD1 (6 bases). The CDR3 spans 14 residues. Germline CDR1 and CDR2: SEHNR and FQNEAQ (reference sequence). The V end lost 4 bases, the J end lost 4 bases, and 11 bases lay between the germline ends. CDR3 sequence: CASSWATGYNEQFF. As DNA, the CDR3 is TGTGCCAGCAGCTGGGCTACAGGGTACAATGAGCAGTTCTTC.

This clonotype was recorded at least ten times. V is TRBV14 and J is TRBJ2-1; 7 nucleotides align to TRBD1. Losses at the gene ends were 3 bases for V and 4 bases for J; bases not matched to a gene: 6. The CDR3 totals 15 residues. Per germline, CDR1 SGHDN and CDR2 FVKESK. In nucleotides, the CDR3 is TGTGCCAGCAGCCAGGGACAGCTCTCTTACAATGAGCAGTTCTTC. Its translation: CASSQGQLSYNEQFF.

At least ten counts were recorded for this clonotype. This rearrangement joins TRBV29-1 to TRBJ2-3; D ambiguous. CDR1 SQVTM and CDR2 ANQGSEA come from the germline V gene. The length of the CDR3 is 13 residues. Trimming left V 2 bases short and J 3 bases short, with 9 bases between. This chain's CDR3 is CSVETSTTDTQYF. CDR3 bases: TGCAGCGTTGAAACTTCCACGACAGATACGCAGTATTTT.

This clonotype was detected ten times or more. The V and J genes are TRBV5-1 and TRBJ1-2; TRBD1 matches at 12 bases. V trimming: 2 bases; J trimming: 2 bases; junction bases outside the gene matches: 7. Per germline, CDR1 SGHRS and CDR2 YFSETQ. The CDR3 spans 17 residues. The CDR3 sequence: CASSFGTGGAWNYGYTF. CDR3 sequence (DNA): TGCGCCAGCAGCTTCGGGACAGGGGGCGCTTGGAACTATGGCTACACCTTC.

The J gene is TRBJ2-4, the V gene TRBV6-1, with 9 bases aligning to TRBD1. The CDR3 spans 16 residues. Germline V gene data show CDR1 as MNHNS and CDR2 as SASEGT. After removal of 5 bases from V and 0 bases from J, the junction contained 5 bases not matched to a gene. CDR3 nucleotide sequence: TGTGCCAGCAGTATTGGACAGGGGCTAGCCAAAAACATTCAGTACTTC. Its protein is CASSIGQGLAKNIQYF.

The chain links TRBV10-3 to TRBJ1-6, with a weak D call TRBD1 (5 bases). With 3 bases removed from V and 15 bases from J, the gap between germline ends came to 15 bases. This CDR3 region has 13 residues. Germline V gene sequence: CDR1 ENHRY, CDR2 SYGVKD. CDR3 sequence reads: CAISEGHSIFLHF. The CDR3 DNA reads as TGTGCCATCAGTGAAGGACATAGCATTTTCCTCCACTTT.

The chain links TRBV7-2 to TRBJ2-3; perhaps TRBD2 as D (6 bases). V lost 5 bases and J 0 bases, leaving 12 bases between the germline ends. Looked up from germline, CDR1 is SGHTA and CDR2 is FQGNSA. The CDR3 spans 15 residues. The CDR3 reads CASSQTGTSTDTQYF. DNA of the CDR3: TGTGCCAGCAGCCAAACCGGGACTAGCACAGATACGCAGTATTTT.

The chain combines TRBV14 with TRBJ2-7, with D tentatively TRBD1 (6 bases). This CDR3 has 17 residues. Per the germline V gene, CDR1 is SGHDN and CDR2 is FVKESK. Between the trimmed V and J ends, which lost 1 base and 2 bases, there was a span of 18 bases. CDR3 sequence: CASSQATRDITTYEQYF. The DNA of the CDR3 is TGTGCCAGCAGCCAAGCCACCCGGGACATTACTACCTACGAGCAGTACTTC.

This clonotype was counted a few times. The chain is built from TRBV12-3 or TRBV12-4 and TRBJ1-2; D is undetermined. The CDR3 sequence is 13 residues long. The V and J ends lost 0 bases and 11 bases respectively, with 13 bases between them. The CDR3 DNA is TGTGCCAGCAGTTTAGCGGGCAGCCTTCAATACACCTTC. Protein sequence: CASSLAGSLQYTF.

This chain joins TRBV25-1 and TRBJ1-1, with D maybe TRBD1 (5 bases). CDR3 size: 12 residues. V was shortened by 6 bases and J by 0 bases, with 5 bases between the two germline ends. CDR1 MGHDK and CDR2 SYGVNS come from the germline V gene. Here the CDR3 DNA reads TGTGCCAGCAGGACAGTGAACACTGAAGCTTTCTTT. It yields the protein CASRTVNTEAFF.

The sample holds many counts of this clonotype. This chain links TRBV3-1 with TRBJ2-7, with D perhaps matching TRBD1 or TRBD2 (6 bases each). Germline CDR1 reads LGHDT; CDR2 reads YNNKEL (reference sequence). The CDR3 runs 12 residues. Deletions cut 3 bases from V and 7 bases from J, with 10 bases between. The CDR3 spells CASSQLGGEQYF. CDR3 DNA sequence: TGTGCCAGCAGCCAGCTAGGGGGGGAGCAGTACTTC.

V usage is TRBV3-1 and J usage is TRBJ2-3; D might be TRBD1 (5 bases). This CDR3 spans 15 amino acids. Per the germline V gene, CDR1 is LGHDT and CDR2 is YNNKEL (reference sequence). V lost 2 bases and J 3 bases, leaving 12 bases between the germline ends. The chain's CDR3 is CASSQISGWTDTQYF. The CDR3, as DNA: TGTGCCAGCAGCCAAATCTCAGGGTGGACAGATACGCAGTATTTT.

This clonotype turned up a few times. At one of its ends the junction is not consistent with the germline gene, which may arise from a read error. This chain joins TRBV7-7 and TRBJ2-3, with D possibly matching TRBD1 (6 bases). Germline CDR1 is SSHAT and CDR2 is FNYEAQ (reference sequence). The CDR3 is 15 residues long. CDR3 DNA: TGTGCTAGCAGCTTACAGGCAGGGGAGTCAGATACGCAGTATTTT. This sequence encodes CASSLQAGESDTQYF.